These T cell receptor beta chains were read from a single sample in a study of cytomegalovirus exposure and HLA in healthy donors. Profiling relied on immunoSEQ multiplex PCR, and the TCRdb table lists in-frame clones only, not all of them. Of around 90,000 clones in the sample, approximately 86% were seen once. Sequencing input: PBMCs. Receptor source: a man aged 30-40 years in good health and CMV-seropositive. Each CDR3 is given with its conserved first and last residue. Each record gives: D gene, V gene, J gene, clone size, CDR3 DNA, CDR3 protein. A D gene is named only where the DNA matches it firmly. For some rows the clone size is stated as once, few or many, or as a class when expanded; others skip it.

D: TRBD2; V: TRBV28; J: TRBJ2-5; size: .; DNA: TGTGCCAGCAGTCCAGGACTAGCGGAAGAGACCCAGTACTTC; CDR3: CASSPGLAEETQYF
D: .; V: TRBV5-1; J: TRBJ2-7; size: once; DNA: TGCGCCAGCAGCGGAACAGGGCACGTTAGACAGCAGTACTTC; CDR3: CASSGTGHVRQQYF
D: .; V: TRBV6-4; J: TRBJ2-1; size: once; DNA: TGTGCCAGCGGGAGCGGTCAACAAGGCTACAATGAGCAGTTCTTC; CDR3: CASGSGQQGYNEQFF
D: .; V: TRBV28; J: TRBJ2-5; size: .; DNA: TGTGCCAGCAGTTCCCATTCCCCAGGGCAAGAGACCCAGTACTTC; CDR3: CASSSHSPGQETQYF
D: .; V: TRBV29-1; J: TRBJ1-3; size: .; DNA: TGCAGCGTTGTCCAGGGCGGTGGAAACACCATATATTTT; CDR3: CSVVQGGGNTIYF
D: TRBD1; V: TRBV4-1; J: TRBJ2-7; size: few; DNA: TGCGCCAGCAGCCAAGATGGACAGGGGTTTACCTACGAGCAGTACTTC; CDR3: CASSQDGQGFTYEQYF
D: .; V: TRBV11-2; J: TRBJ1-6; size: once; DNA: TGTGCCAGCAGCTTAGATCGGGGAGGGAGATCACCCCTCCACTTT; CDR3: CASSLDRGGRSPLHF
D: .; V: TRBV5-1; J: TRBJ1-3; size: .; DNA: TGCGCCAGCAGCTTGGGGCAGGCTACTGGAAACACCATATATTTT; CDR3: CASSLGQATGNTIYF
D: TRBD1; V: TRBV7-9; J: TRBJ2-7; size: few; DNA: TGTGCCAGCAGCCGGGACAGTGGCGGGGAGCAGTACTTC; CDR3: CASSRDSGGEQYF
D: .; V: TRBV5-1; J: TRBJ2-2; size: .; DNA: TGCGCCAGCAGCTTGATCGACAAGGAGCTGTTTTTT; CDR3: CASSLIDKELFF
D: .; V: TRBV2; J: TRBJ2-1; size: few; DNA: TGTGCCAGCAGTGAGACCAGACTTGGTGAGCAGTTCTTC; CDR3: CASSETRLGEQFF
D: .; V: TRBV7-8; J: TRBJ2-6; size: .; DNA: TGTGCCAGCAGCTTAATCCGAGTAAGCTCTGGGGCCAACGTCCTGACTTTC; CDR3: CASSLIRVSSGANVLTF
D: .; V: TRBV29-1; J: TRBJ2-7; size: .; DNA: TGCAGCGTTCGTACAGGGATGTCGGGCGAGCAGTACTTC; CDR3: CSVRTGMSGEQYF
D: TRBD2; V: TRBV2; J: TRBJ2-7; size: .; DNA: TGTGCCAGCAGGATTACTAGCGGCAGCTACGAGCAGTACTTC; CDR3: CASRITSGSYEQYF
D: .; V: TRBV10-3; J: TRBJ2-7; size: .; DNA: TGTGCCATCAGTGGAGGACTGTCCTACGAGCAGTACTTC; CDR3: CAISGGLSYEQYF
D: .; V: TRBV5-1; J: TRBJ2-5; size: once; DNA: TGCGCCAGCAGCGTCAGGGAGACCCAGTACTTC; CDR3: CASSVRETQYF
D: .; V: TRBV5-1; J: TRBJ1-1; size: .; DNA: TGCGCCAGCAGCTCACAGGCTACGAACACTGAAGCTTTCTTT; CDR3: CASSSQATNTEAFF
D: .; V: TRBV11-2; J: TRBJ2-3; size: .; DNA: TGTGCCAGCAGCTTAGTTTATGGGGGCAGAGATACGCAGTATTTT; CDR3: CASSLVYGGRDTQYF
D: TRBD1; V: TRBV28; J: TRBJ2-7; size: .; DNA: TGTGCCAGCACTTCACAGGGGGGCGATTTTGTGCAGTACTTC; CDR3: CASTSQGGDFVQYF
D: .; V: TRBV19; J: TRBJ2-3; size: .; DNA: TGTGCCAGTAGCGGGAGAGGCACAGATACGCAGTATTTT; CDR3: CASSGRGTDTQYF
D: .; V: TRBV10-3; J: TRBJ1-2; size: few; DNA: TGTGCCATCAGTGAGTCGATGACCGGGGAGTATGGCTACACCTTC; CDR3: CAISESMTGEYGYTF
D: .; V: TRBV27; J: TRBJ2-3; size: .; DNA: TGTGCCAGCAGTCCCCATGGTTTGAATAGCTGGTCCACAGATACGCAGTATTTT; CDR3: CASSPHGLNSWSTDTQYF
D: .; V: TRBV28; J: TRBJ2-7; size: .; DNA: TGTGCCAGCAGGGACCGGGACTACGAGCAGTACTTC; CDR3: CASRDRDYEQYF
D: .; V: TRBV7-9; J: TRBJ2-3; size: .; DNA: TGTGCCAGCAGCTTCTGGCTAGCAGCAGATACGCAGTATTTT; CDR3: CASSFWLAADTQYF
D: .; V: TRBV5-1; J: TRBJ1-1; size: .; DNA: TGCGCCAGCAGAGAGGACAGTTTGAACACTGAAGCTTTCTTT; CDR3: CASREDSLNTEAFF
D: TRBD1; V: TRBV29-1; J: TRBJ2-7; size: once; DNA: TGCAGCGTTATGACAGGGACCGAGCAGTACTTC; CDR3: CSVMTGTEQYF
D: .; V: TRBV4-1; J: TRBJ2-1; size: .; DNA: TGCGCCAGCAGCCAAGGGGGGGGGCTCGGCAATGAGCAGTTCTTC; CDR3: CASSQGGGLGNEQFF
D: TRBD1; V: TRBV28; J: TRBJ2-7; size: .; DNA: TGTGCCAGCGGGGTCGCAGGGGGCATTATCTACGAGCAGTACTTC; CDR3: CASGVAGGIIYEQYF
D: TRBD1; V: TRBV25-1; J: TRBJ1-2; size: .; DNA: TGTGCCAGCAGTACGCCGGGACAGGGGTCCTATGGCTACACCTTC; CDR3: CASSTPGQGSYGYTF
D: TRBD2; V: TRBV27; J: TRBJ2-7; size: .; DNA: TGTGCCAGCAGTTCCGGACTAGCGGGAGTTTACGAGCAGTACTTC; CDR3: CASSSGLAGVYEQYF
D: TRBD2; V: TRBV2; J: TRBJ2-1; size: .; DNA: TGTGCCAGCAGTGAAGATCAGACTAGCGGTGACAGCTCCTACAATGAGCAGTTCTTC; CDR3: CASSEDQTSGDSSYNEQFF